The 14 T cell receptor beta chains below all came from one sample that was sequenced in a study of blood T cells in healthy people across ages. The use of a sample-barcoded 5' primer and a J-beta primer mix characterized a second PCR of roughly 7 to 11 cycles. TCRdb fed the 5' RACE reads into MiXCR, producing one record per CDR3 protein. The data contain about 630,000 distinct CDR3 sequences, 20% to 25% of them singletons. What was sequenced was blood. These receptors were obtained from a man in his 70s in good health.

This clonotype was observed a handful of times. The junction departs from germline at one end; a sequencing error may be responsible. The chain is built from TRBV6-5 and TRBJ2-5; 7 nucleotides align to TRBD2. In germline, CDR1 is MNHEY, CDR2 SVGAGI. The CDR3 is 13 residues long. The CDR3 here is CVSSFGGSETQYF. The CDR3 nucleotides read TGTGTCAGCAGTTTTGGCGGGAGCGAGACCCAGTACTTC.

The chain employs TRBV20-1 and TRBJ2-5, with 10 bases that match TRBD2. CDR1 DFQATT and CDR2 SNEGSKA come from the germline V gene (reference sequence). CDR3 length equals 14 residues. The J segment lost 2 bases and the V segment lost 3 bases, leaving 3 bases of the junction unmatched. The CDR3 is CSASQLAGQETQYF. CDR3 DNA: TGCAGTGCTAGCCAACTAGCGGGACAAGAGACCCAGTACTTC.

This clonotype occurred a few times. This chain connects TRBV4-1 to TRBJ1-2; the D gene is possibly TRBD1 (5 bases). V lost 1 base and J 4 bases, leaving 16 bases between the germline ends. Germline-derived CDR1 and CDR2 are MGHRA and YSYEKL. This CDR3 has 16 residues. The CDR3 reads CASSQVLTANTYGYTF. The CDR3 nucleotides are TGCGCCAGCAGCCAAGTCTTGACAGCCAACACCTATGGCTACACCTTC.

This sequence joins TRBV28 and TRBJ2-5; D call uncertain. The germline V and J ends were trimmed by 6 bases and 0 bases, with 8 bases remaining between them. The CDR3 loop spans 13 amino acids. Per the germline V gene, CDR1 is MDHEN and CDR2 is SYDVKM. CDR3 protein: CASRFRYQETQYF. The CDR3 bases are TGTGCCAGCAGATTTCGGTACCAAGAGACCCAGTACTTC.

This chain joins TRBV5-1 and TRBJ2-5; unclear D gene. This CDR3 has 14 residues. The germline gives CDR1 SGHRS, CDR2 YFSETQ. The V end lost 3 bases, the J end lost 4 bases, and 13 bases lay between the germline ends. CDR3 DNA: TGCGCCAGCAGCTCCACAGAAAACCGAGAGACCCAGTACTTC. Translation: CASSSTENRETQYF.

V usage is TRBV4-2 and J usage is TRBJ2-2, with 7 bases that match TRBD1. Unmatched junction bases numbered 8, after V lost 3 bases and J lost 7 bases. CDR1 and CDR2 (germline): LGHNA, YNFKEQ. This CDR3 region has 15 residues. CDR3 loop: CASSQQQGFNGELFF. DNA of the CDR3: TGTGCCAGCAGCCAGCAACAGGGGTTTAACGGGGAGCTGTTTTTT.

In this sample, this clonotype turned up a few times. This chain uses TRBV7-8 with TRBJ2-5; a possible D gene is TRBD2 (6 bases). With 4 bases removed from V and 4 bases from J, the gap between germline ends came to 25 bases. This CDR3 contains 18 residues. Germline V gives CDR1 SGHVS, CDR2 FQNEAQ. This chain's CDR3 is CASSSTSRAALNGETQYF. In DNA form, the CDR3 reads TGTGCCAGCAGCTCCACTAGCAGAGCGGCCTTAAACGGAGAGACCCAGTACTTC.

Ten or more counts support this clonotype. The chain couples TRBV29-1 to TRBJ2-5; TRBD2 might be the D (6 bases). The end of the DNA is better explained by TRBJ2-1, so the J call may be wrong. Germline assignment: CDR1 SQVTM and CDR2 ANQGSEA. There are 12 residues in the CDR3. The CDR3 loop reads CSGGDYDNEQFF. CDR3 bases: TGCAGCGGGGGGGATTACGACAATGAGCAGTTCTTC.

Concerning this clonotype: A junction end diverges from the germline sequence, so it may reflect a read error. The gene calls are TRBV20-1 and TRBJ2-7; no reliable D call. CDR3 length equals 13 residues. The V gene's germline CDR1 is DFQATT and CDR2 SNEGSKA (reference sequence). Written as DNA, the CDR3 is TGCAGTGCTAGAGGGGCAGTCTCCTACGGGCAGTACTTC. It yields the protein CSARGAVSYGQYF.

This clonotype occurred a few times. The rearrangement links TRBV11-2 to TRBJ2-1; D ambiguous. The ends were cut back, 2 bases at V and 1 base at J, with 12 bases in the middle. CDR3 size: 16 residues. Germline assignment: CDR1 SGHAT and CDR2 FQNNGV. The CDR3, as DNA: TGTGCCAGCAGCTTAAGTATGCAGGATTCCTACAATGAGCAGTTCTTC. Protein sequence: CASSLSMQDSYNEQFF.

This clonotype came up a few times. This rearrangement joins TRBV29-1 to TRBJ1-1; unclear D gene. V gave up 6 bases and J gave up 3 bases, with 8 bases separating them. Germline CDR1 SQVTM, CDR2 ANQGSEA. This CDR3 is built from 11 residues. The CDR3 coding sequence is TGCAGCGTGACTCCTTACACTGAAGCTTTCTTT. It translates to CSVTPYTEAFF.

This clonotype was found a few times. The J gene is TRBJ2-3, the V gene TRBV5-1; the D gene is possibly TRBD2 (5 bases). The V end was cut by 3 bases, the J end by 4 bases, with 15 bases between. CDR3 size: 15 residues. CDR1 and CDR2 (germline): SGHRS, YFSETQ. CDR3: CASSSGRLAADTQYF. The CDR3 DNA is TGCGCCAGCAGCTCCGGCCGGCTAGCAGCAGATACGCAGTATTTT.

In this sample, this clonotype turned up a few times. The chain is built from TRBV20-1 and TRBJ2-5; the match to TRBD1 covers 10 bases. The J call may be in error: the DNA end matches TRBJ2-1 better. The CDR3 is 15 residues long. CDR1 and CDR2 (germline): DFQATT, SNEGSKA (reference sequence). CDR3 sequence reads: CSARDRGQGKGEQFF. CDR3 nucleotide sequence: TGCAGTGCTAGAGATCGGGGACAGGGGAAGGGTGAGCAGTTCTTC.

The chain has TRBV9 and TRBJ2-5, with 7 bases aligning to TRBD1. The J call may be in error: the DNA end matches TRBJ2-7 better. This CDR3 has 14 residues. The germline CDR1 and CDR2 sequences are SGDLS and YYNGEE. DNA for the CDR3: TGTGCCAGCAGCGCGGACAGGATCACTTACGAGCAGTACTTC. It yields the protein CASSADRITYEQYF.